There are a few counts of the clone carrying this T cell receptor beta chain. Researchers partitioned CD4+ cells into CD45RA+ naive and CD45RA-negative memory subsets. This record belongs to a study of shared clonotypes between healthy human individuals. Original processing methods: Filtering differed since immunoSEQ provided only junctions, with no quality scores. Measured with immunoSEQ multiplex PCR; TCRdb has only the in-frame clones, and not every one. V, J and clone size were drawn from that table, and D and trimming were deduced from the DNA. The repertoire consists of roughly 2.5 million clones, with just over 90% occurring once and the leading ten covering about 0.13%. The sample was naive CD4+ T cells sorted from blood. As for subset: CD45RA+ positively selected. The TCR comes from a man between 18 and 35 years old in good health.

The CDR3 here is CASSYETRGSPLHF. The CDR3 DNA sequence: TGTGCCAGCAGTTACGAGACTAGAGGGTCACCCCTCCACTTT. The chain combines TRBV6-6 with TRBJ1-6; D not certain. The germline gives CDR1 MNHNY, CDR2 SVGAGI (reference sequence). Trimming took off 2 bases at V and 10 bases at J, with 12 bases between the two ends. This CDR3 region has 14 residues.